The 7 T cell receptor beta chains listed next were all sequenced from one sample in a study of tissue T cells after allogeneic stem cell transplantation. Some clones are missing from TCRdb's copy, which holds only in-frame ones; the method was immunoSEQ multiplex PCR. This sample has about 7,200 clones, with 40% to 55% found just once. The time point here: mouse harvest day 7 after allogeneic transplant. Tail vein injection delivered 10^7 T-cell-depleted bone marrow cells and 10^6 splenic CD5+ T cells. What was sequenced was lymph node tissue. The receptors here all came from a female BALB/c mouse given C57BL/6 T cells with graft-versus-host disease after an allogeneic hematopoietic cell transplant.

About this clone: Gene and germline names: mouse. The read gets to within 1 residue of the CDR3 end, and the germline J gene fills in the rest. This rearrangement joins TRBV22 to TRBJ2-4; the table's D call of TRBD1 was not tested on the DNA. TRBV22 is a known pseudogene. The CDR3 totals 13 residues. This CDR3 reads CASSRGSQNTLYF. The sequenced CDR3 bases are TGTGCCAGCAGTAGGGGGAGTCAAAACACCTTGTAC.

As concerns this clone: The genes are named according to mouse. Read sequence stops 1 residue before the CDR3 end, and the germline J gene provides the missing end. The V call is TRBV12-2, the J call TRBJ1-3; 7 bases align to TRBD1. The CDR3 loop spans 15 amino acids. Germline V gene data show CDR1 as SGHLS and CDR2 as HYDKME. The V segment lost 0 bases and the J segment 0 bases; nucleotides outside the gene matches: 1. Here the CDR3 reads CASSLDRDSGNTLYF. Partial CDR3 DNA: TGTGCCAGCTCTCTCGACAGGGATTCTGGAAATACGCTCTAT. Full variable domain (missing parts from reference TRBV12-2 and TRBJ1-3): NSGVVQSPRYIIKGKGERSILKCIPISGHLSVAWYQQTQGQELKFFIQHYDKMERDKGNLPSRFSVQQFDDYHSEMNMSALELEDSAVYFCASSLDRDSGNTLYFGEGSRLIVV.

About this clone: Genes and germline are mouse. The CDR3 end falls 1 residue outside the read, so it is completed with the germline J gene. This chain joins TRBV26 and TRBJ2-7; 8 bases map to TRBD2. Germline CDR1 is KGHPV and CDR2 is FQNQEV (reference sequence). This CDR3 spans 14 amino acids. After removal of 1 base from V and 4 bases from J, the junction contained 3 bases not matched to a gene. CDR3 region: CASSLLLGEYEQYF. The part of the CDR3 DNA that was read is TGTGCCAGCAGTCTGTTACTGGGGGAGTATGAACAGTAC.

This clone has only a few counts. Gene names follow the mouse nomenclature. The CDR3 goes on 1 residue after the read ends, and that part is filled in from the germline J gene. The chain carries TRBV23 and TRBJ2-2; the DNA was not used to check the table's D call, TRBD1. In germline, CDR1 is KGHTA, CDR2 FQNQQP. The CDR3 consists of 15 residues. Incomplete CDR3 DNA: TGCTCCAGCAGCCTAGGGACAACAAACACCGGGCAGCTCTAC. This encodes CSSSLGTTNTGQLY. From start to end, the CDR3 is CSSSLGTTNTGQLYF.

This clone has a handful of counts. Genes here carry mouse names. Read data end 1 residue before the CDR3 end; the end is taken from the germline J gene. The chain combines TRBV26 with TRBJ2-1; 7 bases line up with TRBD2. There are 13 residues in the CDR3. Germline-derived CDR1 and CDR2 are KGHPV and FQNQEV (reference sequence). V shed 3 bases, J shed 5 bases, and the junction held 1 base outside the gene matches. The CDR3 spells CASSLDWDAEQFF. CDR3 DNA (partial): TGTGCCAGCAGTCTTGACTGGGATGCTGAGCAGTTC.

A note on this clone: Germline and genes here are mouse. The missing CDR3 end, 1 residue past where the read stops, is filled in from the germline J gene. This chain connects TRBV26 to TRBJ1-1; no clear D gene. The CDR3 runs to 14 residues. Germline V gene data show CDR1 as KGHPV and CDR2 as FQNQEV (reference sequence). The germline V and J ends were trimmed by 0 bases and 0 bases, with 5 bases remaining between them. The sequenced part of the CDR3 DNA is TGTGCCAGCAGTCTGTCCCCATCAAACACAGAAGTCTTC. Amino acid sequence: CASSLSPSNTEVF. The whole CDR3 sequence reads CASSLSPSNTEVFF.

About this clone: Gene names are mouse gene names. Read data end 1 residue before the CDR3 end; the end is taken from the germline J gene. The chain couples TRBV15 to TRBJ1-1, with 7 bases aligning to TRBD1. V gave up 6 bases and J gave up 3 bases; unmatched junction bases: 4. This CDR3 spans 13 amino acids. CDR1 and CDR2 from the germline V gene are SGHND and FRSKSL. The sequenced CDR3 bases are TGTGCCAGCAGCACCGGGACAGACACAGAAGTCTTC. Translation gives CASSTGTDTEVF. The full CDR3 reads CASSTGTDTEVFF.